The present T cell receptor beta chain was sequenced within a study of CXCR3-negative and CXCR3-positive naive CD8 T cells. The authors made the TRB cDNA libraries by 5' RACE using UMI labels. Reprocessing the 5' RACE reads, TCRdb reports a single entry for every CDR3 protein and omits DNA. The sample holds 50,000 to 65,000 distinct CDR3 sequences. Naive CD8+ T cells had a CD45RO-CCR7+CD27+CD95- phenotype. General study results and limits: Each naive subset displayed comparably high diversity, whereas memory CD8+ cells displayed much lower diversity. In CXCR3-positive naive cells, the TRB CDR3s were more hydrophobic than in CXCR3-negative naive cells. Whereas memory cells differed, naive CXCR3-negative and CXCR3-positive cells shared similar TRBV-TRBJ usage. Upon cryopreservation, CXCR3 expression partially decreased, and most assays used fresh PBMCs.

The germline CDR1 and CDR2 sequences are DFQATT and SNEGSKA (reference sequence). This CDR3 region has 13 residues. To note about this clonotype: The antigen is unknown.

Sequencing was carried out using naive CXCR3+ CD8+ T cells from blood. Subset defined: CD45RO-CCR7+CD27+CD95- naive CD8+ T cells expressing CXCR3 (TNR3+). The TCR sequence derives from a human donor in good health. Some clones in this sample may be carry-over from other donors' samples. V usage is TRBV20-1 and J usage is TRBJ1-5; TCRdb's D call of TRBD1 is untestable without DNA. CDR3 amino acids: CSAQGDSNQPQHF.